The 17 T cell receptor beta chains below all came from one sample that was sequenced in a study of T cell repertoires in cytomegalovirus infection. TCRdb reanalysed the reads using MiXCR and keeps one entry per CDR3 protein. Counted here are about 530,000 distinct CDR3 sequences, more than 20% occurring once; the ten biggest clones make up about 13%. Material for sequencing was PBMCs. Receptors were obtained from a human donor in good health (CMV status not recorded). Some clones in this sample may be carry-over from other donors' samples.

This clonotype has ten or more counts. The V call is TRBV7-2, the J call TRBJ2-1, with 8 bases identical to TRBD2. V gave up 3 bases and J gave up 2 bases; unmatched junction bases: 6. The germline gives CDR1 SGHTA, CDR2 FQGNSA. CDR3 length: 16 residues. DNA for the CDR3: TGTGCCAGCAGCTTGGCCGGGACTAGAACCTACAATGAGCAGTTCTTC. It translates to CASSLAGTRTYNEQFF.

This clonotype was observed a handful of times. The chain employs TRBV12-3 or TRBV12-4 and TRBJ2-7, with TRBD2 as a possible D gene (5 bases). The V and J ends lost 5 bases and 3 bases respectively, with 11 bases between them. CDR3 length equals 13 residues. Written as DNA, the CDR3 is TGTGCCAGCAGTCCGGACTTGCACTACGAGCAGTACTTC. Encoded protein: CASSPDLHYEQYF.

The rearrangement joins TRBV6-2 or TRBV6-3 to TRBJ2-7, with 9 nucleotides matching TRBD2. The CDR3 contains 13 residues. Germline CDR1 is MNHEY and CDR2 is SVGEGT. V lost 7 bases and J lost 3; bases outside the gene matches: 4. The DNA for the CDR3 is TGTGCCAGCATGCGGGAGGGCCGCTACGAGCAGTACGTC. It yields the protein CASMREGRYEQYV.

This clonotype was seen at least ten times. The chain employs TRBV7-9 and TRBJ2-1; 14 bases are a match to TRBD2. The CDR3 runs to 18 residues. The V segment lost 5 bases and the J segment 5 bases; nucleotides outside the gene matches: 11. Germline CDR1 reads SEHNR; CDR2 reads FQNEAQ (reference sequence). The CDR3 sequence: CASSRVIGLAGGNNEQFF. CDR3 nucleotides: TGTGCCAGCAGCCGCGTGATCGGACTAGCGGGAGGTAACAATGAGCAGTTCTTC. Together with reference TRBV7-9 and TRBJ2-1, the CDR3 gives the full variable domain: DTGVSQNPRHKITKRGQNVTFRCDPISEHNRLYWYRQTLGQGPEFLTYFQNEAQLEKSRLLSDRFSAERPKGSFSTLEIQRTEQGDSAMYLCASSRVIGLAGGNNEQFFGPGTRLTVL.

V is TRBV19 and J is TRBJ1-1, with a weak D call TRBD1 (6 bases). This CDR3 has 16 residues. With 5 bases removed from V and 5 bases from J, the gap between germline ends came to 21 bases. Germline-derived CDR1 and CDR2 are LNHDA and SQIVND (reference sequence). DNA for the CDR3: TGTGCCAGTAGTCCGCGCACGCGGGGGGCGAGGACTGAAGCTTTCTTT. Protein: CASSPRTRGARTEAFF.

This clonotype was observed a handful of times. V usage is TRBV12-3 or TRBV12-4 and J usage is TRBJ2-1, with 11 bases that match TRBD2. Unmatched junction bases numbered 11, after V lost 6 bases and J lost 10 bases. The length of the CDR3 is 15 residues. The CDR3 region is CASSPWGSGRDEQFF. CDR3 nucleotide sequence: TGTGCCAGCAGCCCATGGGGTAGCGGGAGGGACGAGCAGTTCTTC.

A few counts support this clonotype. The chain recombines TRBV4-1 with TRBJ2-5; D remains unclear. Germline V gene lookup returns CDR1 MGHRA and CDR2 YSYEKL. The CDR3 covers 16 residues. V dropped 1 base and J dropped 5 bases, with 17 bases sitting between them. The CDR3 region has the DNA TGCGCCAGCAGCCAAGGTCCTGGTGCGGTGATGGAGACCCAGTACTTC. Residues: CASSQGPGAVMETQYF.

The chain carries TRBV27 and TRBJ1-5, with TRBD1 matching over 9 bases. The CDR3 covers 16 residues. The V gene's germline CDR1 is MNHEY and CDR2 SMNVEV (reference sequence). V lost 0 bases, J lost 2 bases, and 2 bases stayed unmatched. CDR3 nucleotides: TGTGCCAGCAGTTTATCTTGGGACAGGGGCAATCAGCCCCAGCATTTT. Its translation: CASSLSWDRGNQPQHF.

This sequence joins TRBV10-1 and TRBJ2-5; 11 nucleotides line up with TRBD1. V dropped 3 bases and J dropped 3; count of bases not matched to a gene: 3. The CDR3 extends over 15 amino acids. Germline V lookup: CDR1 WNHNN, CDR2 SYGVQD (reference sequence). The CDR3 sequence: CASSEGTGGKETQYF. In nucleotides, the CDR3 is TGCGCCAGCAGTGAAGGGACAGGGGGAAAAGAGACCCAGTACTTC.

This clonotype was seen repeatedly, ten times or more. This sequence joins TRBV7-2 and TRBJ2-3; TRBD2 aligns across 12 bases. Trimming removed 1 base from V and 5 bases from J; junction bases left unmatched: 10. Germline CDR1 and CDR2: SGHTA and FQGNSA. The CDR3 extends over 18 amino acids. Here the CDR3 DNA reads TGTGCCAGCAGCTTAGTACTAGCGGGAGGTTTGGTCGTAGATACGCAGTATTTT. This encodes CASSLVLAGGLVVDTQYF.

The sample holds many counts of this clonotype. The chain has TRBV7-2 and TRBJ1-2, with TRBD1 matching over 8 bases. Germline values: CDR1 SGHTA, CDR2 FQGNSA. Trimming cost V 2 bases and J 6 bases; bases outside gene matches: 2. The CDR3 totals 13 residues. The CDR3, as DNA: TGTGCCAGCAGCTTACGGACAGGGAATGGCTACACCTTC. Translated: CASSLRTGNGYTF.

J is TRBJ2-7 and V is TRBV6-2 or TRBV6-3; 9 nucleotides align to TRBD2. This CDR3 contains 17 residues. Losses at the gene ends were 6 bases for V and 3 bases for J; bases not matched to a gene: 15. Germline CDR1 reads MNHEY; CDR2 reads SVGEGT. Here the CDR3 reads CASRPQRSGRTIYEQYF. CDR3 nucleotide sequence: TGTGCCAGCAGACCCCAGAGAAGCGGGAGGACCATCTACGAGCAGTACTTC.

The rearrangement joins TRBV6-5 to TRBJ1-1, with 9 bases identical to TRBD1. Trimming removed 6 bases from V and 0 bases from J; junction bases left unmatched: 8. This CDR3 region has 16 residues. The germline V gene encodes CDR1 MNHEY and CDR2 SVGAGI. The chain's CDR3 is CASRTLGQGMNTEAFF. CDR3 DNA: TGTGCCAGCAGGACTCTGGGACAGGGAATGAACACTGAAGCTTTCTTT.

The CDR3 spells CSAYLPGTGGQETQYF. As DNA, the CDR3 is TGCAGTGCTTACCTACCTGGGACAGGGGGTCAAGAGACCCAGTACTTC. The J gene is TRBJ2-5, the V gene TRBV20-1; TRBD1 agrees at 11 bases. Germline CDR1 DFQATT, CDR2 SNEGSKA (reference sequence). Germline trimming cut 5 bases from V and 2 bases from J; bases unmatched to any gene: 10. This CDR3 is built from 16 residues.

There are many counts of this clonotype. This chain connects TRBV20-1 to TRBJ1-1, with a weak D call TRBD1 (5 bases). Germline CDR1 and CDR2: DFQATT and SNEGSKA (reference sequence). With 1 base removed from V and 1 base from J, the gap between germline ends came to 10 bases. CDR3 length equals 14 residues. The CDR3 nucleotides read TGCAGTGCTAGAGGCAGGGCGTCGAACACTGAAGCTTTCTTT. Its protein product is CSARGRASNTEAFF.

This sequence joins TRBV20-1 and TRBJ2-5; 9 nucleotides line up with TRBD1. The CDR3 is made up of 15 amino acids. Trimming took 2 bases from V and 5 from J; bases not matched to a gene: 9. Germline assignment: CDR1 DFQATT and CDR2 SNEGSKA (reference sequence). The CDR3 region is CSARPGQGRSETQYF. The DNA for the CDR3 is TGCAGTGCTAGACCGGGACAGGGACGATCGGAGACCCAGTACTTC.

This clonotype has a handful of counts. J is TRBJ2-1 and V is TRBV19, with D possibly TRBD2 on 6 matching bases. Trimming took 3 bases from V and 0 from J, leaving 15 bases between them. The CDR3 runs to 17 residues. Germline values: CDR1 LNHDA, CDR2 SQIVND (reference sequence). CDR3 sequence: CASSIPVAGSSYNEQFF. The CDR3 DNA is TGTGCCAGTAGTATCCCTGTGGCGGGAAGCTCCTACAATGAGCAGTTCTTC.